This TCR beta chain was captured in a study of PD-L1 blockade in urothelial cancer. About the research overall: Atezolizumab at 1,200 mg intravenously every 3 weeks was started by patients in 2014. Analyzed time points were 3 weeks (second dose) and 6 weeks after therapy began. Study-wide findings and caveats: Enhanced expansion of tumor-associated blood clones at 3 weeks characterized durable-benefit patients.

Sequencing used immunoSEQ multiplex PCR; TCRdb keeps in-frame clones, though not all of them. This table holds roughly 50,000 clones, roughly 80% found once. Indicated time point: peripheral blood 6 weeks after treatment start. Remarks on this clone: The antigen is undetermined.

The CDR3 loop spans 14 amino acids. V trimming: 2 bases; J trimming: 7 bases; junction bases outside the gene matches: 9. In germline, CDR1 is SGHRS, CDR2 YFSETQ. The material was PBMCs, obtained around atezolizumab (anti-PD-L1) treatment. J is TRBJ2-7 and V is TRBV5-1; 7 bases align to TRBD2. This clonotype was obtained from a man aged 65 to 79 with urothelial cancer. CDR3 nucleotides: TGCGCCAGCAGCTTCGACCAGGGAGGGAAAGAGCAGTACTTC. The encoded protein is CASSFDQGGKEQYF.